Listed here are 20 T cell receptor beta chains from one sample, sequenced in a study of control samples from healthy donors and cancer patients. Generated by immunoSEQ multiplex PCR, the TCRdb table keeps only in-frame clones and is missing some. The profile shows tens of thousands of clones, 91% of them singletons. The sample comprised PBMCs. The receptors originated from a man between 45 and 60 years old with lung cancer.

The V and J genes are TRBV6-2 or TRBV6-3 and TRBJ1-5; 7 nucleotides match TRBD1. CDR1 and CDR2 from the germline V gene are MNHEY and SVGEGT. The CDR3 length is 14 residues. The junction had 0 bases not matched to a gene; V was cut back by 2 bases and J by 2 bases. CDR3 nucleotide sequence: TGTGCCAGCAGTTACGACAGGGGCAATCAGCCCCAGCATTTT. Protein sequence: CASSYDRGNQPQHF.

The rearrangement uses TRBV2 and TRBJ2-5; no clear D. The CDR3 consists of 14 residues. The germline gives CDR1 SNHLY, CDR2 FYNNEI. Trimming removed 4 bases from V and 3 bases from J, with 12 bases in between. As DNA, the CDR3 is TGTGCCAGCAGTGTTAGTCGGGCGGAAGAGACCCAGTACTTC. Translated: CASSVSRAEETQYF.

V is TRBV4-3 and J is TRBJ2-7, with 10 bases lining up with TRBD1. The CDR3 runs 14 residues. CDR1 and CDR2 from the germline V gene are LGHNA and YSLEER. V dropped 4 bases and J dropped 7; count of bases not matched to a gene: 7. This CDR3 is CASSRRQGAAEQYF. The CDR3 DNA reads TGCGCCAGCAGCCGGAGACAGGGGGCGGCTGAGCAGTACTTC.

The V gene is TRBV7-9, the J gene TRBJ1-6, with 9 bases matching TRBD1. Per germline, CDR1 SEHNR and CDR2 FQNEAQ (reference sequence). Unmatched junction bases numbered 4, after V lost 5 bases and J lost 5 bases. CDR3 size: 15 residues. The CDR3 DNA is TGTGCCAGCAGCCCAGGGACAGGGAATAATTCACCCCTCCACTTT. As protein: CASSPGTGNNSPLHF.

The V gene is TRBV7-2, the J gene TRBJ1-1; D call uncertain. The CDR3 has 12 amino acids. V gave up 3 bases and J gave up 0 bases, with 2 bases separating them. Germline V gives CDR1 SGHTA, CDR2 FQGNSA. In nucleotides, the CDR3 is TGTGCCAGCAGCTTTCTGAACACTGAAGCTTTCTTT. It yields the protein CASSFLNTEAFF.

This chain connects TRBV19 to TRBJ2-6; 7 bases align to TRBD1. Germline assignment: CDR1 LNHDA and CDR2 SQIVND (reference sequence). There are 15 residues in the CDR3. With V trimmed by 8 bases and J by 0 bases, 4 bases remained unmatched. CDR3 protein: CASYDRASGANVLTF. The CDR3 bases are TGTGCCAGTTATGACAGGGCCTCTGGGGCCAACGTCCTGACTTTC.

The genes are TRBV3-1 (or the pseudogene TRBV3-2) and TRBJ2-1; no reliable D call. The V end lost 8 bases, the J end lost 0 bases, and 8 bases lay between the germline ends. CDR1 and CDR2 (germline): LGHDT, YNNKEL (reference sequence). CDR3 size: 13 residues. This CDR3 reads CASGSYSYNEQFF. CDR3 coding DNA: TGTGCCAGCGGGTCGTACTCCTACAATGAGCAGTTCTTC.

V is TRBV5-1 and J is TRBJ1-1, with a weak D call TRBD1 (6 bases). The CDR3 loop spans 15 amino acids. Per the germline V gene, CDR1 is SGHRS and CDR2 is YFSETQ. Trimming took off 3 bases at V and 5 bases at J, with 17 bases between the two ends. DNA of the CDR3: TGCGCCAGCAGCTACACACAGGGTATTGGGACTGAAGCTTTCTTT. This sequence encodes CASSYTQGIGTEAFF.

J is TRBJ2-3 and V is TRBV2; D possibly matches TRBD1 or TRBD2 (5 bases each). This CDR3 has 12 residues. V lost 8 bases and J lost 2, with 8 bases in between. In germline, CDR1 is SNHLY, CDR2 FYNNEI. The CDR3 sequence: CASGGPTDTQYF. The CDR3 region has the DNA TGTGCCAGCGGGGGACCCACAGATACGCAGTATTTT.

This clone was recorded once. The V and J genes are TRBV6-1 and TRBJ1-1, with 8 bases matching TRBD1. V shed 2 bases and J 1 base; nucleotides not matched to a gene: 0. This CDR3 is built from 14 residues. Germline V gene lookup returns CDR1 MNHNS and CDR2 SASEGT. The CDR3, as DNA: TGTGCCAGCAGTGAAACAGGGGGGAACACTGAAGCTTTCTTT. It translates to CASSETGGNTEAFF.

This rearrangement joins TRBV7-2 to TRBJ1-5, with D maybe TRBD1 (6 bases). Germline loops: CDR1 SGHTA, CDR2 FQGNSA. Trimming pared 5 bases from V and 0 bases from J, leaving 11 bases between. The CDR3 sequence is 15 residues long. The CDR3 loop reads CASSPTGYSNQPQHF. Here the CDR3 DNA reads TGTGCCAGCAGCCCTACAGGGTATAGCAATCAGCCCCAGCATTTT.

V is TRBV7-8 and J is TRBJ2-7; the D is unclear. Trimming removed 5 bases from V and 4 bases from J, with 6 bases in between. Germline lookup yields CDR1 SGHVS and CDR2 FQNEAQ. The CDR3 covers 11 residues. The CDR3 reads CASSTQYEQYF. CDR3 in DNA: TGTGCCAGCAGCACGCAATACGAGCAGTACTTC.

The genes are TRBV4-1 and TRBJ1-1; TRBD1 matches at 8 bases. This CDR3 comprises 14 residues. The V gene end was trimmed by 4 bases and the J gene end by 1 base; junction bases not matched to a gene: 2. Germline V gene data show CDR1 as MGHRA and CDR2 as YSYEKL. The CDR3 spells CASSPTGENTEAFF. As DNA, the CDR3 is TGCGCCAGCAGCCCGACAGGGGAGAACACTGAAGCTTTCTTT.

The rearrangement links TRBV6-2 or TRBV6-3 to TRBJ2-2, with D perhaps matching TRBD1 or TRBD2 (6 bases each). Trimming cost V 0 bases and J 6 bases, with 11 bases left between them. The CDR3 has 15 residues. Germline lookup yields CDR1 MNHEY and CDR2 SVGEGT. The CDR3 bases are TGTGCCAGCAGTTACTCGCCCGGGGGCGCCGGGGAGCTGTTTTTT. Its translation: CASSYSPGGAGELFF.

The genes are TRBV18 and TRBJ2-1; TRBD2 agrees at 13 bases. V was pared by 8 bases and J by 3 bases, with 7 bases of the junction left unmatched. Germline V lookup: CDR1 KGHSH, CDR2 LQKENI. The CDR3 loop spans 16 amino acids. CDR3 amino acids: CASRTSGGAYYNEQFF. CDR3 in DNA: TGTGCCAGCCGCACTAGCGGGGGGGCATACTACAATGAGCAGTTCTTC.

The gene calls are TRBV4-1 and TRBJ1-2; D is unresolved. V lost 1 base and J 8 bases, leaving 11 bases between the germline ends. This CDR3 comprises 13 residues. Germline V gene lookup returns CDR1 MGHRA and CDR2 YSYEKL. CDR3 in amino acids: CASSQGGLIGYTF. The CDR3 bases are TGCGCCAGCAGCCAAGGAGGGTTGATAGGCTACACCTTC.

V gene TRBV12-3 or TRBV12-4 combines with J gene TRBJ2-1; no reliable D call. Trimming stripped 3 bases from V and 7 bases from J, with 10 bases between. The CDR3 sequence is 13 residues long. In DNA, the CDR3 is TGTGCCAGCAGTTTGGGCTGGGCAAATGAGCAGTTCTTC. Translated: CASSLGWANEQFF.

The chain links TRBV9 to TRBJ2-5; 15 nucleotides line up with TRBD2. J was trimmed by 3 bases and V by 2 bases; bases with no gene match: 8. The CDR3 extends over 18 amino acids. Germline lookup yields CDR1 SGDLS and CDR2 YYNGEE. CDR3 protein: CASSVGTSGGTFEETQYF. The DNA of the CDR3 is TGTGCCAGCAGCGTCGGGACTAGCGGGGGGACGTTTGAAGAGACCCAGTACTTC.

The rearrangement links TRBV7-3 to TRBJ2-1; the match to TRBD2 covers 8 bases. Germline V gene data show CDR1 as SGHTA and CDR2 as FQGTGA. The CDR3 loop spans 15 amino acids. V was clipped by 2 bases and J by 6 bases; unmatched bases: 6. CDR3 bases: TGTGCCAGCAGCTTATCGCTTAGCGGGGTCAATGAGCAGTTCTTC. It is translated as CASSLSLSGVNEQFF.

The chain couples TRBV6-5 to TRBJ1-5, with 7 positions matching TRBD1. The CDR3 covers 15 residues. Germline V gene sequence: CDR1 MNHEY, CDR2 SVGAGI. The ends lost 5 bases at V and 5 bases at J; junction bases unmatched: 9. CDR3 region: CASSRQQGRDQPQHF. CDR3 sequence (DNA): TGTGCCAGCAGTAGGCAACAGGGGAGGGATCAGCCCCAGCATTTT.